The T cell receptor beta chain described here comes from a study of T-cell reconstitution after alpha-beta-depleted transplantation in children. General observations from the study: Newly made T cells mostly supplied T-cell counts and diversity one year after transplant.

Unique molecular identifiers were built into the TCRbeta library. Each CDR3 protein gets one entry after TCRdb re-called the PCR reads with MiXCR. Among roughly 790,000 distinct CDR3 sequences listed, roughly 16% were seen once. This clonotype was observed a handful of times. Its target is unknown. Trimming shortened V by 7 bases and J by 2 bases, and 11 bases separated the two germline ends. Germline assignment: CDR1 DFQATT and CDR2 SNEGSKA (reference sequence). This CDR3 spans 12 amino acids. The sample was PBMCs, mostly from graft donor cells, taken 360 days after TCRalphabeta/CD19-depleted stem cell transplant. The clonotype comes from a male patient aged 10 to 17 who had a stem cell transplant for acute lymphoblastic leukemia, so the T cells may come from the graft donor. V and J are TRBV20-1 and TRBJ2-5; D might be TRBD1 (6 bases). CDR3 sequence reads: CSEQGKQETQYF. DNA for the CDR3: TGCAGTGAACAGGGAAAACAAGAGACCCAGTACTTC.